The 16 T cell receptor beta chains below were found in one sample sequenced in a study of T cells in Graves' hyperthyroidism and ophthalmopathy. The CDR3 regions of TCR beta were amplified from RNA transcripts. Researchers ran a first-round RT-PCR on the TCR CDR3 using the HTBI primer set. TCRdb re-analysed the multiplex PCR reads in MiXCR, keeping a single row per CDR3 protein. The repertoire holds roughly 570,000 distinct CDR3 sequences, with about 15% as singletons. The sample comprised blood. The receptors stem from a woman aged 25 to 45 with Graves' hyperthyroidism.

This chain links TRBV18 with TRBJ2-1; D may be TRBD2 (6 bases). The CDR3 is 15 residues long. The ends were cut back, 0 bases at V and 4 bases at J, with 10 bases in the middle. From germline, CDR1 is KGHSH and CDR2 LQKENI. CDR3 sequence (DNA): TGTGCCAGCTCACCACCGGGCGGGGATTACAATGAGCAGTTCTTC. It specifies CASSPPGGDYNEQFF.

This clonotype was observed many times. The chain carries TRBV29-1 and TRBJ1-4; D might be TRBD1 (6 bases). V lost 7 bases, J lost 5 bases, and 11 bases lay in between. Germline V gene sequence: CDR1 SQVTM, CDR2 ANQGSEA. CDR3 length: 12 amino acids. The CDR3 DNA follows: TGCAGCGCCGTAGGGGGAAATGAAAAACTGTTTTTT. Encoded protein: CSAVGGNEKLFF.

This clonotype was found many times. The junction departs from the called germline gene at one end, perhaps through a read error. CDR3: CASSQGQGNEKLFF. In DNA, the CDR3 is TGTGCCAGCAGCCAGGGACAGGGAAATGAAAAACTGTTTTTT. V usage is TRBV4-1 and J usage is TRBJ1-4; 9 bases are shared with TRBD1. CDR1 is MGHRA and CDR2 is YSYEKL in the germline V gene. This CDR3 contains 14 residues.

This clonotype was detected only once. V gene TRBV6-1 combines with J gene TRBJ2-3; 7 nucleotides agree with TRBD2. V lost 6 bases, J lost 5 bases, and 11 bases stayed unmatched. The CDR3 consists of 15 residues. The germline V gene has CDR1 MNHNS and CDR2 SASEGT. DNA for the CDR3: TGTGCCAGCAGCTCCACGAATCGGGGGGTAGATACGCAGTATTTT. Protein product: CASSSTNRGVDTQYF.

This clonotype was seen a handful of times. The chain employs TRBV27 and TRBJ2-1; TRBD2 matches at 8 bases. This CDR3 comprises 14 residues. The V gene's germline CDR1 is MNHEY and CDR2 SMNVEV (reference sequence). V lost 6 bases to trimming and J lost 0 bases; unmatched junction nucleotides: 1. The CDR3 reads CASSGGDSYNEQFF. Written as DNA, the CDR3 is TGTGCCAGCAGCGGGGGGGACTCCTACAATGAGCAGTTCTTC.

This rearrangement joins TRBV7-6 to TRBJ1-6; D unresolved. This CDR3 is built from 15 residues. Per germline, CDR1 SGHVS and CDR2 FNYEAQ. V was pared by 1 base and J by 8 bases, with 12 bases between. The CDR3 spells CASSLEVGVHSPLHF. CDR3 sequence (DNA): TGTGCCAGCAGCTTAGAGGTCGGGGTCCATTCACCCCTCCACTTT.

This clonotype turned up a few times. The chain is built from TRBV14 and TRBJ2-7, with unresolved D. Germline-derived CDR1 and CDR2 are SGHDN and FVKESK. The CDR3 has 14 residues. The germline V and J ends were trimmed by 0 bases and 3 bases, with 9 bases remaining between them. The CDR3: CASSQDLGNYEQYF. The CDR3 DNA sequence: TGTGCCAGCAGCCAAGACTTAGGGAACTACGAGCAGTACTTC. Full variable domain (rest looked up from reference TRBV14 and TRBJ2-7): EAGVTQFPSHSVIEKGQTVTLRCDPISGHDNLYWYRRVMGKEIKFLLHFVKESKQDESGMPNNRFLAERTGGTYSTLKVQPAELEDSGVYFCASSQDLGNYEQYFGPGTRLTVT.

This clonotype appeared many times. The chain carries TRBV20-1 and TRBJ1-2; 11 bases are a match to TRBD1. V was clipped by 1 base and J by 9 bases; unmatched bases: 13. Germline CDR1 reads DFQATT; CDR2 reads SNEGSKA (reference sequence). The CDR3 is 16 amino acids. CDR3 DNA: TGCAGTGCTAGAGTAAGACTGGGACAGGGGGAAAGGAGCTACACCTTC. This sequence encodes CSARVRLGQGERSYTF.

This clonotype came up many times. V is TRBV2 and J is TRBJ2-7; 9 nucleotides match TRBD1. Germline V gene lookup returns CDR1 SNHLY and CDR2 FYNNEI. Losses at the gene ends were 3 bases for V and 2 bases for J; bases not matched to a gene: 5. The CDR3 totals 15 residues. The CDR3 loop reads CASSEPGQGAYEQYF. For the CDR3, the DNA is TGTGCCAGCAGTGAGCCGGGACAGGGTGCCTACGAGCAGTACTTC.

This clonotype was detected a few times. The chain links TRBV20-1 to TRBJ2-5, with a tentative D call TRBD1 (6 bases). Germline CDR1 reads DFQATT; CDR2 reads SNEGSKA (reference sequence). The CDR3 sequence is 15 residues long. Trimming took 1 base from V and 0 from J, leaving 12 bases between them. The CDR3 bases are TGCAGTGCTAGAGCCCAGGGGCTGTACCAAGAGACCCAGTACTTC. Residues: CSARAQGLYQETQYF.

The chain carries TRBV6-2 or TRBV6-3 and TRBJ1-5; no definite D call. V was pared by 4 bases and J by 1 base, with 23 bases between. CDR3 size: 19 residues. Germline V lookup: CDR1 MNHEY, CDR2 SVGEGT. The CDR3, as DNA: TGTGCCAGCAGTTGGGTCGCGGGAGAGGTAGGGTCGAGCAATCAGCCCCAGCATTTT. It specifies CASSWVAGEVGSSNQPQHF.

This chain connects TRBV20-1 to TRBJ1-2, with 9 bases aligning to TRBD1. V was pared by 5 bases and J by 10 bases, with 11 bases of the junction left unmatched. Germline CDR1 and CDR2: DFQATT and SNEGSKA (reference sequence). The CDR3 extends over 13 amino acids. DNA for the CDR3: TGCAGTGCTCACCGGGACAGGGTCTCTGACTACACCTTC. Translating it yields CSAHRDRVSDYTF.

This clonotype was seen a few times. The chain recombines TRBV7-3 with TRBJ2-1; D remains ambiguous. V was shortened by 2 bases and J by 2 bases, with 10 bases between the two germline ends. The length of the CDR3 is 15 residues. Germline values: CDR1 SGHTA, CDR2 FQGTGA. Here the CDR3 DNA reads TGTGCCAGCAGCTTACTTCAGGCGGCCTACAATGAGCAGTTCTTC. Translating gives CASSLLQAAYNEQFF.

This clonotype was seen a handful of times. The rearrangement uses TRBV9 and TRBJ2-7; the D gene is possibly TRBD2 (6 bases). This CDR3 is built from 15 residues. V was trimmed by 4 bases and J by 1 base, leaving 15 bases between them. Germline V CDR1 and CDR2: SGDLS, YYNGEE. CDR3 nucleotide sequence: TGTGCCAGCAGCCCCCAGGCGGGACCTTCCTACGAGCAGTACTTC. Protein product: CASSPQAGPSYEQYF.

This clonotype was detected many times. This chain connects TRBV20-1 to TRBJ2-7; D is unresolved. Trimming removed 6 bases at V and 0 bases at J, with 6 bases between. Germline V CDR1 and CDR2: DFQATT, SNEGSKA (reference sequence). This CDR3 is 11 amino acids long. The CDR3 nucleotides are TGCAGTGCCCCCATCTCCTACGAGCAGTACTTC. Protein product: CSAPISYEQYF.

This clonotype is medium-sized. The genes are TRBV20-1 and TRBJ2-3, with a weak D call TRBD2 (6 bases). Germline V CDR1 and CDR2: DFQATT, SNEGSKA (reference sequence). Between the trimmed V and J ends, which lost 3 bases and 5 bases, there was a span of 6 bases. The length of the CDR3 is 11 residues. In nucleotides, the CDR3 is TGCAGTGCTAGCGGGAGAGATACGCAGTATTTT. Protein: CSASGRDTQYF.